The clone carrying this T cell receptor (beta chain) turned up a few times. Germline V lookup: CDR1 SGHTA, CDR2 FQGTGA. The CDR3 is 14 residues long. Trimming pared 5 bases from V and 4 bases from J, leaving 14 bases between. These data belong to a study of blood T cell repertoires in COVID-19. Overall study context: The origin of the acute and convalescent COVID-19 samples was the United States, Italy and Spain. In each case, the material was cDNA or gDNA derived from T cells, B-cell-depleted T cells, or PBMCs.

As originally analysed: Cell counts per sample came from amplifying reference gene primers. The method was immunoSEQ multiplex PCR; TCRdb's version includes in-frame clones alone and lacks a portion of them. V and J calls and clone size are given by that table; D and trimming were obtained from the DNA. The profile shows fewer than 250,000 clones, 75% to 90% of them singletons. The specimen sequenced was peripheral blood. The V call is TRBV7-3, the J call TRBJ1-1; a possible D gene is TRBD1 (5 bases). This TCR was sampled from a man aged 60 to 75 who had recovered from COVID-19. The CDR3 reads CASSLQGRITEAFF. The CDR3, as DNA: TGTGCCAGCAGCCTTCAGGGTAGGATCACTGAAGCTTTCTTT.